Listed here are 18 T cell receptor beta chains from one sample, sequenced in a study of vaccination and CD4 T cells after COVID-19 (dated by TCRdb to about 2022). Which antigens these TCRs recognize remains unknown. Library prep was done by PCR. The sequencer was an Illumina iSeq 100. DNA from cultured CD4+ T cells was subjected to TCR sequencing with the Oncomine TCR Beta short-read assay at the Johns Hopkins FTIC core. TCRdb reprocessing: public reads trimmed at Q25 with fastp, clones called with MiXCR, in-frame beta chains kept. Merged by CDR3 protein, the rows form single entries marked with the most common genes and DNA. The sample has fewer than 10,000 distinct CDR3 sequences on record, roughly 44% of them singletons. Jointly, the top ten make up approximately 10% of the sample. This sample's treatment or condition label indicates: approximately nine-day PBMC culture with coronavirus spike peptide pools or control peptides (ViraFEST assay). CD4+ T cells from unexposed donors were collected before the COVID-19 pandemic (2011-2018).

The sample was CD4+ T cells from blood, cultured in vitro. The receptors come from a human donor in good health.

V is TRBV7-6 and J is TRBJ2-5; D gene uncertain. Germline lookup yields CDR1 SGHVS and CDR2 FNYEAQ. V lost 1 base and J lost 3, with 6 bases in between. The CDR3 sequence is 13 residues long. The CDR3 coding sequence is TGTGCCAGCAGCTTAGGGAACGAAGAGACCCAGTACTTC. As protein: CASSLGNEETQYF. Full variable domain (rest looked up from reference TRBV7-6 and TRBJ2-5): GAGVSQSPRYKVTKRGQDVALRCDPISGHVSLYWYRQALGQGPEFLTYFNYEAQQDKSGLPNDRFSAERPEGSISTLTIQRTEQRDSAMYRCASSLGNEETQYFGPGTRLLVL.

This clonotype was seen a handful of times. The chain joins TRBV29-1 to TRBJ2-3; 8 nucleotides align to TRBD2. With 3 bases clipped from V and 1 base from J, the junction kept 6 bases outside the gene matches. The germline V gene has CDR1 SQVTM and CDR2 ANQGSEA. The length of the CDR3 is 15 residues. The CDR3 bases are TGCAGCGTTGATCGGAGCGGGGGTCGCACAGATACGCAGTATTTT. This codes for CSVDRSGGRTDTQYF.

The chain joins TRBV7-6 to TRBJ2-1; 11 bases are a match to TRBD2. CDR1 SGHVS and CDR2 FNYEAQ come from the germline V gene. The CDR3 runs to 16 residues. V gave up 4 bases and J gave up 9 bases; unmatched junction bases: 11. The CDR3 here is CASSSPPGLAGREQFF. The CDR3 DNA sequence: TGTGCCAGCAGCTCCCCCCCCGGACTAGCGGGCCGTGAGCAGTTCTTC.

This clonotype was picked up a small number of times. The rearrangement uses TRBV24-1 and TRBJ1-2; D might be TRBD1 (5 bases). The V and J ends lost 1 base and 2 bases respectively, with 19 bases between them. This CDR3 region has 18 residues. Germline CDR1 and CDR2: KGHDR and SFDVKD. CDR3 region: CATSDLPPDSYRNYGYTF. The CDR3 DNA reads TGTGCCACCAGTGATTTACCCCCCGACAGTTACCGAAACTATGGCTACACCTTC.

The rearrangement uses TRBV15 and TRBJ2-1; 10 nucleotides match TRBD1. The V gene's germline CDR1 is LNHNV and CDR2 YYDKDF (reference sequence). With V trimmed by 5 bases and J by 4 bases, 2 bases remained unmatched. The CDR3 has 14 residues. CDR3 residues: CATSGDRGYNEQFF. The CDR3 bases are TGTGCCACCAGCGGGGACAGGGGTTACAATGAGCAGTTCTTC. Full variable domain (remainder filled in from reference TRBV15 and TRBJ2-1): DAMVIQNPRYQVTQFGKPVTLSCSQTLNHNVMYWYQQKSSQAPKLLFHYYDKDFNNEADTPDNFQSRRPNTSFCFLDIRSPGLGDTAMYLCATSGDRGYNEQFFGPGTRLTVL.

This clonotype was seen more than once but under ten times. The gene calls are TRBV27 and TRBJ2-1; D unresolved. The V gene's germline CDR1 is MNHEY and CDR2 SMNVEV (reference sequence). V lost 3 bases and J 4 bases, leaving 16 bases between the germline ends. CDR3 size: 16 residues. CDR3 protein: CASSFSPPDAYNEQFF. The CDR3 DNA is TGTGCCAGCAGTTTTTCGCCCCCGGACGCATACAATGAGCAGTTCTTC.

The chain combines TRBV6-1 with TRBJ2-7; 12 bases map to TRBD2. V trimming: 5 bases; J trimming: 3 bases; junction bases outside the gene matches: 14. Germline V gene lookup returns CDR1 MNHNS and CDR2 SASEGT. The CDR3 is made up of 18 amino acids. The CDR3 region is CASSPQTSGRVGGYEQYF. CDR3 coding DNA: TGTGCCAGCAGTCCCCAGACTAGCGGGAGAGTAGGGGGCTACGAGCAGTACTTC.

The rearrangement links TRBV11-3 to TRBJ2-1; D is perhaps TRBD2 (5 bases). Trimming shortened V by 2 bases and J by 9 bases, and 8 bases separated the two germline ends. The germline gives CDR1 SGHNT, CDR2 YENEEA. The CDR3 runs to 12 residues. The CDR3 bases are TGTGCCAGCAGCTTACTCCGGGGTGAGCAGTTCTTC. It specifies CASSLLRGEQFF. Full variable domain (missing parts from reference TRBV11-3 and TRBJ2-1): EAGVVQSPRYKIIEKKQPVAFWCNPISGHNTLYWYLQNLGQGPELLIRYENEEAVDDSQLPKDRFSAERLKGVDSTLKIQPAELGDSAVYLCASSLLRGEQFFGPGTRLTVL.

The chain combines TRBV7-2 with TRBJ2-3, with 7 bases aligning to TRBD1. CDR3 size: 13 residues. Germline V CDR1 and CDR2: SGHTA, FQGNSA. The V and J ends lost 11 bases and 2 bases, in that order; junction bases with no gene match: 7. The CDR3 here is CAASGQDTDTQYF. Written as DNA, the CDR3 is TGTGCCGCCTCCGGACAGGACACAGATACGCAGTATTTT.

V gene TRBV11-2 combines with J gene TRBJ1-1; D perhaps matches TRBD1 (6 bases). Trimming left V 5 bases short and J 1 base short, with 8 bases between. The CDR3 runs to 13 residues. The germline V gene encodes CDR1 SGHAT and CDR2 FQNNGV. Written as DNA, the CDR3 is TGTGCCAGCAGCGCGGGACAGAACACTGAAGCTTTCTTT. This sequence encodes CASSAGQNTEAFF.

V is TRBV6-4 and J is TRBJ1-2, with unresolved D. This CDR3 is built from 17 residues. V was clipped by 0 bases and J by 8 bases, with 22 bases between them. Germline assignment: CDR1 MRHNA and CDR2 SNTAGT. CDR3 sequence (DNA): TGTGCCAGCAGTGACTCTTCGCTGGGCCAGACCAAGACAGGCTACACCTTC. Amino acid sequence: CASSDSSLGQTKTGYTF.

This sequence joins TRBV25-1 and TRBJ2-1; possible D gene TRBD1, 6 bases. Trimming left V 4 bases short and J 7 bases short, with 17 bases between. Germline loops: CDR1 MGHDK, CDR2 SYGVNS. The CDR3 extends over 15 amino acids. The CDR3 DNA follows: TGTGCCAGCAGTGGCCCCCTTAGGGGGAAGAATGAGCAGTTCTTC. It translates to CASSGPLRGKNEQFF. Drawing the rest from reference TRBV25-1 and TRBJ2-1, the complete variable domain is EADIYQTPRYLVIGTGKKITLECSQTMGHDKMYWYQQDPGMELHLIHYSYGVNSTEKGDLSSESTVSRIRTEHFPLTLESARPSHTSQYLCASSGPLRGKNEQFFGPGTRLTVL.

The gene calls are TRBV10-3 and TRBJ2-5, with 9 nucleotides matching TRBD2. V lost 4 bases to trimming and J lost 5 bases; unmatched junction nucleotides: 5. Germline-derived CDR1 and CDR2 are ENHRY and SYGVKD. The CDR3 contains 14 residues. In nucleotides, the CDR3 is TGTGCCATCAGTGCCCGGCTAGCGGGGGAGACCCAGTACTTC. Residues: CAISARLAGETQYF.

CDR3 protein: CSARDKGTGKYEQYF. In nucleotides, the CDR3 is TGCAGTGCTAGAGATAAGGGGACAGGGAAATACGAGCAGTACTTC. The V gene is TRBV20-1, the J gene TRBJ2-7, with 9 bases matching TRBD1. This CDR3 is built from 15 residues. J gave up 4 bases and V 0 bases, and 7 bases lay outside the gene matches. Germline V gives CDR1 DFQATT, CDR2 SNEGSKA (reference sequence).

This clonotype was counted only a few times. CDR3 loop: CSARMGYNQPQHF. The CDR3 region has the DNA TGCAGTGCTAGAATGGGTTACAATCAGCCCCAGCATTTT. This chain uses TRBV20-1 with TRBJ1-5; D uncertain. The CDR3 spans 13 residues. Between the trimmed V and J ends, which lost 2 bases and 3 bases, there was a span of 8 bases. CDR1 and CDR2 (germline): DFQATT, SNEGSKA (reference sequence).

The chain has TRBV7-9 and TRBJ1-1; D might be TRBD1 (5 bases). The CDR3 contains 15 residues. Germline CDR1 is SEHNR and CDR2 is FQNEAQ (reference sequence). Deletions cut 4 bases from V and 5 bases from J, with 17 bases between. The CDR3 spells CASSSPFGAMTEAFF. CDR3 DNA: TGTGCCAGCAGCTCCCCGTTTGGGGCGATGACTGAAGCTTTCTTT.

This clonotype was detected a few times. The rearrangement joins TRBV11-2 to TRBJ2-3, with 11 nucleotides matching TRBD2. CDR3 length: 15 amino acids. With 5 bases clipped from V and 2 bases from J, the junction kept 3 bases outside the gene matches. CDR1 is SGHAT and CDR2 is FQNNGV in the germline V gene. The CDR3 loop is CASSLGLAVTDTQYF. The CDR3 DNA is TGTGCCAGCAGCCTGGGACTAGCGGTCACAGATACGCAGTATTTT. Using reference TRBV11-2 and TRBJ2-3 for the parts outside the CDR3, the full variable domain is EAGVAQSPRYKIIEKRQSVAFWCNPISGHATLYWYQQILGQGPKLLIQFQNNGVVDDSQLPKDRFSAERLKGVDSTLKIQPAKLEDSAVYLCASSLGLAVTDTQYFGPGTRLTVL.

The chain is built from TRBV28 and TRBJ1-3; D is ambiguous. The CDR3 runs to 16 residues. Germline CDR1 is MDHEN and CDR2 is SYDVKM. The V and J ends lost 6 bases and 4 bases respectively, with 19 bases between them. This chain's CDR3 is CASRAAVGPMGNTIYF. The CDR3 coding sequence is TGTGCCAGCAGGGCCGCCGTCGGACCTATGGGAAACACCATATATTTT.